This T cell receptor beta chain emerged from a study of T cells after somatic rescue of genetic block (TCRdb year 2020). Study-level background: What the study looked at was long-term robustness, specifically in a T-cell system that came about through somatic rescue of a genetic block in T-cell development.

Regarding this clone: Its antigen is unknown. No much larger clone is present one base from it, and per-base qualities are unavailable.

Libraries were constructed by the immunoSEQ multiplex PCR assay. TCRdb retrieved this table from immuneACCESS and kept in-frame rearrangements only. Not all clones are present; in checked studies, unresolved V genes account for under half, and no reason is known for the remainder. The sample contains roughly 70,000 clones, 92% of them found a single time. The ten biggest clones cover about 3% of the sample. Counted from cysteine to phenylalanine, this CDR3 has 12 amino acids. Just the 36-base CDR3 DNA is kept, in frame starting at base 1. The germline V gene (reference sequence) yields SGHKS for CDR1 and YYEKEE for CDR2. Trimming costs V 0 bases and J 4 bases, and their ends lie 4 bases apart.

The clonotype comes from a man aged 40-50 years. The sequencing sample was made of peripheral blood mononuclear cells (PBMCs). The V gene is TRBV5-5 and the J gene is TRBJ2-5, with no confidently assigned D gene. The bases read TGTGCCAGCAGCTTGGCGGGAGAGACCCAGTACTTC. Protein translation: CASSLAGETQYF.